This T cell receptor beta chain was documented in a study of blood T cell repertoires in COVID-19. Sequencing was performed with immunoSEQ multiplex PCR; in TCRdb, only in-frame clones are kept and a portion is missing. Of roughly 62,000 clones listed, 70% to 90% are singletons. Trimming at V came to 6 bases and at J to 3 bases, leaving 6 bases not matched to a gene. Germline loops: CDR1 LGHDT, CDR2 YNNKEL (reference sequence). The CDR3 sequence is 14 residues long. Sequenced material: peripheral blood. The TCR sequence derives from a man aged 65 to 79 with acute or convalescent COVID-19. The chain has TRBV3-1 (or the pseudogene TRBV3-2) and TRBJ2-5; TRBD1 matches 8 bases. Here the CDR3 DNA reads TGTGCCAGCAGGCATCAGGGGGCAAAAGAGACCCAGTACTTC. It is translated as CASRHQGAKETQYF.